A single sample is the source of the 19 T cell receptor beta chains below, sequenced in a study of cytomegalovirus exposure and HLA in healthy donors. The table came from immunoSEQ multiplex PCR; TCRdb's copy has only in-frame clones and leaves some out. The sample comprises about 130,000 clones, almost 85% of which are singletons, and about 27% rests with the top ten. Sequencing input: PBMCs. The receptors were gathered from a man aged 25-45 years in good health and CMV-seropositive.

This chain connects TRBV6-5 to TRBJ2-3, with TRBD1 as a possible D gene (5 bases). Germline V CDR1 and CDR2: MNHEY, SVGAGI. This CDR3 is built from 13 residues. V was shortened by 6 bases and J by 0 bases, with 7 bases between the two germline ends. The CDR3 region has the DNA TGTGCCAGCAGGGCAGGGAGCACAGATACGCAGTATTTT. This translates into CASRAGSTDTQYF.

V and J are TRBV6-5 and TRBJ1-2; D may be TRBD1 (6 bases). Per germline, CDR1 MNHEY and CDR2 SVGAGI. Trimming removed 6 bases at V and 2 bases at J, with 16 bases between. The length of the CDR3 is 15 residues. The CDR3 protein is CASRDQGQTNYGYTF. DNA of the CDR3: TGTGCCAGCAGGGACCAAGGACAGACAAACTATGGCTACACCTTC.

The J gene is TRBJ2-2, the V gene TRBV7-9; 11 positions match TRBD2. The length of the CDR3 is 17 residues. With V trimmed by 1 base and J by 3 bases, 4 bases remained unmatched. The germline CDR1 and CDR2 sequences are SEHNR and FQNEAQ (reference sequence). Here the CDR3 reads CASSLGHSGRDTGELFF. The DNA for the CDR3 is TGTGCCAGCAGCTTAGGACATAGCGGGAGGGACACCGGGGAGCTGTTTTTT.

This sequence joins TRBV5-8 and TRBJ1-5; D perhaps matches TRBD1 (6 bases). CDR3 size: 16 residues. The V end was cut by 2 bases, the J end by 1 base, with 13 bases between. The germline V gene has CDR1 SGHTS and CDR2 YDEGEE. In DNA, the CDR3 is TGTGCCAGCAGCTTTTATAGGGGGAAGAGCAATCAGCCCCAGCATTTT. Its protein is CASSFYRGKSNQPQHF.

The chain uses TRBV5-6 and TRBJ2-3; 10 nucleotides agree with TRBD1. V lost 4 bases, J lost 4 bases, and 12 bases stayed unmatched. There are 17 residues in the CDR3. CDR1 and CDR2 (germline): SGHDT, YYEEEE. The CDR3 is CASSRLGQGIGPDTQYF. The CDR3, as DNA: TGTGCCAGCAGCCGCCTGGGACAGGGGATCGGGCCAGATACGCAGTATTTT. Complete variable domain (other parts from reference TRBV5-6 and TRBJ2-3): DAGVTQSPTHLIKTRGQQVTLRCSPKSGHDTVSWYQQALGQGPQFIFQYYEEEERQRGNFPDRFSGHQFPNYSSELNVNALLLGDSALYLCASSRLGQGIGPDTQYFGPGTRLTVL.

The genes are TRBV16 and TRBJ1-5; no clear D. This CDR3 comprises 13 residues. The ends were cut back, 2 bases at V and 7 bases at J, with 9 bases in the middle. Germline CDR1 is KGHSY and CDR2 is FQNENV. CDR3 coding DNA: TGTGCCAGCAGCCAACTCCCTAACCAGCCCCAGCATTTT. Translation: CASSQLPNQPQHF. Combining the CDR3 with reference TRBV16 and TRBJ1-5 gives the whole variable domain GEEVAQTPKHLVRGEGQKAKLYCAPIKGHSYVFWYQQVLKNEFKFLISFQNENVFDETGMPKERFSAKCLPNSPCSLEIQATKLEDSAVYFCASSQLPNQPQHFGDGTRLSIL.

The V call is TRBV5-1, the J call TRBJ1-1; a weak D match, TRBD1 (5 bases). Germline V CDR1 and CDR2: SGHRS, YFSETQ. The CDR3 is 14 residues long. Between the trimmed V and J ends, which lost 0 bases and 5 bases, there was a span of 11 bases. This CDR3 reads CASSLGQGRTEAFF. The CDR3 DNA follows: TGCGCCAGCAGCTTGGGGCAGGGCAGAACTGAAGCTTTCTTT.

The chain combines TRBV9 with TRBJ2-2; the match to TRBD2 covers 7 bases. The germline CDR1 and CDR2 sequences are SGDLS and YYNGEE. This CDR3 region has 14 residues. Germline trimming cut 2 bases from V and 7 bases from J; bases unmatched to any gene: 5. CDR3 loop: CASSVEGGVGELFF. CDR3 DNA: TGTGCCAGCAGCGTGGAGGGAGGGGTCGGGGAGCTGTTTTTT.

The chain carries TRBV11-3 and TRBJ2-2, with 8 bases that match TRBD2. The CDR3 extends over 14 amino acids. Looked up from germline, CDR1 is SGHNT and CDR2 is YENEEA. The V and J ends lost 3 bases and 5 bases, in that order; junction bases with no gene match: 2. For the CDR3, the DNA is TGTGCCAGCAGCTTTCGGGAGGGGACCGGGGAGCTGTTTTTT. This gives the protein CASSFREGTGELFF.

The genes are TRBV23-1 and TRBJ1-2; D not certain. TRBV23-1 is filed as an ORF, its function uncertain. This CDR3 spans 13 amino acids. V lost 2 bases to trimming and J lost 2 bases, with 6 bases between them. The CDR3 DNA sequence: TGCGCCAGCAGTCAACCCCTCAACTATGGCTACACCTTC. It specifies CASSQPLNYGYTF.

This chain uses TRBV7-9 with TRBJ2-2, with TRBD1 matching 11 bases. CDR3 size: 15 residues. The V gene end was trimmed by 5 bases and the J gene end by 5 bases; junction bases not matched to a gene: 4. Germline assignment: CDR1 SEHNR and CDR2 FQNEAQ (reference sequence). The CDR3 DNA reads TGTGCCAGCAGCACCGGGACAGGGGGGACCGGGGAGCTGTTTTTT. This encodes CASSTGTGGTGELFF.

The CDR3 DNA is TGTGCCAGCAGTTTCGGGACTAGCGGCCAAGAGACCCAGTACTTC. Translating it yields CASSFGTSGQETQYF. This rearrangement joins TRBV6-5 to TRBJ2-5; 11 nucleotides line up with TRBD2. The V segment lost 4 bases and the J segment 1 base; nucleotides outside the gene matches: 2. This CDR3 is 15 amino acids long. Germline V gene sequence: CDR1 MNHEY, CDR2 SVGAGI.

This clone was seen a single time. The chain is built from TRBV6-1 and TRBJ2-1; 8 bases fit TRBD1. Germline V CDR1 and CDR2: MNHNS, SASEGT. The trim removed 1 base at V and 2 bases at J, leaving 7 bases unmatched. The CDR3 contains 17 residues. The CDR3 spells CASSEGWGQAPYNEQFF. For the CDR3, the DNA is TGTGCCAGCAGTGAAGGGTGGGGACAGGCCCCCTACAATGAGCAGTTCTTC.

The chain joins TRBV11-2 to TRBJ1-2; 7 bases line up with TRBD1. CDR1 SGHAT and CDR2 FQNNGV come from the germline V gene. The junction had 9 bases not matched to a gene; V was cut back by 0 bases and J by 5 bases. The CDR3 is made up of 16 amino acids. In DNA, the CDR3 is TGTGCCAGCAGCTTAGACTTCGGGACAGCCTTATATGGCTACACCTTC. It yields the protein CASSLDFGTALYGYTF. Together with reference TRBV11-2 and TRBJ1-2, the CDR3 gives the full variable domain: EAGVAQSPRYKIIEKRQSVAFWCNPISGHATLYWYQQILGQGPKLLIQFQNNGVVDDSQLPKDRFSAERLKGVDSTLKIQPAKLEDSAVYLCASSLDFGTALYGYTFGSGTRLTVV.

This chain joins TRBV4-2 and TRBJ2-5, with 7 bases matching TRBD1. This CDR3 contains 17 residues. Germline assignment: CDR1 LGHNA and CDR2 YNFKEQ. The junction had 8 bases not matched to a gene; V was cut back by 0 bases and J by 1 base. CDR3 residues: CASSQDNSGGFQETQYF. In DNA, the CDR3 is TGTGCCAGCAGCCAAGACAACTCAGGGGGATTCCAAGAGACCCAGTACTTC.

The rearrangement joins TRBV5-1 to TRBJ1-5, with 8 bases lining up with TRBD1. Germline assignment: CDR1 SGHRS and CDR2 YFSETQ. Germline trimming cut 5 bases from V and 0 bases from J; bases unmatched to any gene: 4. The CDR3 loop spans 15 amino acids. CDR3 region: CASRQTGDSNQPQHF. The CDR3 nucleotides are TGCGCCAGCAGACAGACAGGGGATAGCAATCAGCCCCAGCATTTT.

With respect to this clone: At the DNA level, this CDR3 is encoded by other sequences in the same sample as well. CDR3 nucleotide sequence: TGTGCCAGCAGTGAATCGGGCTACGAGCAGTACTTC. Translating gives CASSESGYEQYF. The chain joins TRBV6-1 to TRBJ2-7; no reliable D call. Germline CDR1 reads MNHNS; CDR2 reads SASEGT. V dropped 2 bases and J dropped 3 bases, with 5 bases sitting between them. This CDR3 has 12 residues.

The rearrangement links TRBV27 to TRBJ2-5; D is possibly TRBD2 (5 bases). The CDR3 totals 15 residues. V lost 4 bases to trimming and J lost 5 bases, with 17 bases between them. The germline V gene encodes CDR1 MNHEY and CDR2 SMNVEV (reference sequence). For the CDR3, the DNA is TGTGCCAGCAGTTCCTTTCGGACGACGGGGGAGACCCAGTACTTC. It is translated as CASSSFRTTGETQYF.

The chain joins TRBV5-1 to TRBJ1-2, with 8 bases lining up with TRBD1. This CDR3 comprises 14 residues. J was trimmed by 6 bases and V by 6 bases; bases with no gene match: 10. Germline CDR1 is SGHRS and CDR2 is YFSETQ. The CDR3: CASTLSWTGNGYTF. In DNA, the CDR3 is TGCGCCAGCACCCTCTCCTGGACAGGGAATGGCTACACCTTC.